A single T cell receptor (beta chain) is shown here with its context. What it binds is not known. The sample is drawn from a study of neoadjuvant nivolumab and ipilimumab in lung cancer. Germline-derived CDR1 and CDR2 are MNHEY and SVGAGI. This CDR3 has 15 residues. Trimming removed 6 bases from V and 3 bases from J, with 14 bases in between. Profiled with immunoSEQ multiplex PCR; TCRdb holds only in-frame clones, not every one. The table has around 13,000 clones, under 70% seen once. Study-level results: Resected tumors had greater TCR richness and clonality than uninvolved lung. Pretherapy blood TCR richness correlated positively with resected tumor richness. Pathologic regression was not significantly tied to TCR clonality.

The input for sequencing was peripheral blood, taken after neoadjuvant nivolumab, alone or with ipilimumab, at or shortly before surgery. This TCR was recovered from an adult with non-small cell lung cancer. The chain uses TRBV6-5 and TRBJ2-2, with D perhaps matching TRBD2 (5 bases). CDR3 region: CASREETQDTGELFF. The CDR3 DNA reads TGTGCCAGCAGGGAGGAGACTCAGGACACCGGGGAGCTGTTTTTT.